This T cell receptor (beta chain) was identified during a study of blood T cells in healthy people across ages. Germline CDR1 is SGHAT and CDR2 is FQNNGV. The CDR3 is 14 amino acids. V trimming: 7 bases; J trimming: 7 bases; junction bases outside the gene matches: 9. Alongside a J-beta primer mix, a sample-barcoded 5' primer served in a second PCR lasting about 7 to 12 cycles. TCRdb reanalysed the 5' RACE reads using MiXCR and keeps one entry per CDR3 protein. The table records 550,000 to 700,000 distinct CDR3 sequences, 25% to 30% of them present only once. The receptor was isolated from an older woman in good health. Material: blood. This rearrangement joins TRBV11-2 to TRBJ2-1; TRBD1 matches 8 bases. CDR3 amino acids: CASNWQQGGNEQFF. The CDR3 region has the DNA TGTGCCAGCAATTGGCAACAGGGGGGTAATGAGCAGTTCTTC.